The clone carrying this TCR beta chain came up a few times. What it binds is unknown. The junction had 7 bases not matched to a gene; V was cut back by 10 bases and J by 8 bases. The CDR3 runs to 13 residues. This entry is derived from a study of identical twins. Whole-study results and caveats: Sequences that were out-of-frame, alpha and twin-shared displayed an excess of low generation probability.

TCRdb recomputed calls from the 5' RACE reads with MiXCR, one row per CDR3 protein. This sample has hundreds of thousands of distinct CDR3 sequences, with 18% found just once. Every one of the donors was a healthy Caucasian. These records were also assigned to another study, of T cells expressing NK-cell markers. According to that study: Just one sequenced donor of eight was HCMV-seronegative, while seven were seropositive. For several experiments, T cell sorting was restricted to the alpha-beta TCR population by means of an anti-gamma-delta TCR antibody.

This receptor was identified in a woman between 18 and 29 years old in good health. The sample was PBMCs. The chain combines TRBV12-3 or TRBV12-4 with TRBJ2-1; 11 nucleotides agree with TRBD2. CDR3 nucleotide sequence: TGTGCCACATCTAGCGGGAGGATATATGAGCAGTTCTTC. Translated: CATSSGRIYEQFF.